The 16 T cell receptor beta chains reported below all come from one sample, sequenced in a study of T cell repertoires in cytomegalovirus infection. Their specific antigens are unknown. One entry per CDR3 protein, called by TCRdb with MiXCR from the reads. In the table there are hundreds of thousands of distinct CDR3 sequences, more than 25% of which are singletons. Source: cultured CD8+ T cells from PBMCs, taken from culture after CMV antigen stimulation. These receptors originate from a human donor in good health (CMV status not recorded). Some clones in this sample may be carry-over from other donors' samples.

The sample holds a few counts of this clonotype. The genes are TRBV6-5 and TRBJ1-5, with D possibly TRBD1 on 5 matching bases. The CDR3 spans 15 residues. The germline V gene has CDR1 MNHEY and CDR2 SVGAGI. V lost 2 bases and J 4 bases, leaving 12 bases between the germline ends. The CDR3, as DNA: TGTGCCAGCAGTTACGGCTCAGGGCCTAATCAGCCCCAGCATTTT. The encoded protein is CASSYGSGPNQPQHF.

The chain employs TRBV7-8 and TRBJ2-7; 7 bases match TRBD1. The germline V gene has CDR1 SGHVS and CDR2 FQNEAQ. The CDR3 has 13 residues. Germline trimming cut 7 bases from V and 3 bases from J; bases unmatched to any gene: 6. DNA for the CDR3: TGTGCCAGCAACGAGGGACAGCTCTACGAGCAGTACTTC. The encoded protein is CASNEGQLYEQYF. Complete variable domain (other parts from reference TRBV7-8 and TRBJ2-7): GAGVSQSPRYKVAKRGQDVALRCDPISGHVSLFWYQQALGQGPEFLTYFQNEAQLDKSGLPSDRFFAERPEGSVSTLKIQRTQQEDSAVYLCASNEGQLYEQYFGPGTRLTVT.

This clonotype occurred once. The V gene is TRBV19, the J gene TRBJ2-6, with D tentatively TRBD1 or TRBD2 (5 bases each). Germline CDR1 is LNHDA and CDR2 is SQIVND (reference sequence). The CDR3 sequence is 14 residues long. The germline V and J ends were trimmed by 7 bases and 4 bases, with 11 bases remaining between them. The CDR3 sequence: CASKTGPGANVLTF. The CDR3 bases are TGTGCCAGTAAAACGGGGCCAGGGGCCAACGTCCTGACTTTC.

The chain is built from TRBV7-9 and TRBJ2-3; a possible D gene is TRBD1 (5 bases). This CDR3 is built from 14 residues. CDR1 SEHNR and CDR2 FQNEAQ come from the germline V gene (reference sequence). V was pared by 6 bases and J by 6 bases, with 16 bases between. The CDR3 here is CASRTDMGPDTQYF. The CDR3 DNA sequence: TGTGCCAGCAGGACGGACATGGGCCCGGATACGCAGTATTTT.

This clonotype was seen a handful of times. The chain's CDR3 is CASSNSGKRVEKLFF. The CDR3 DNA reads TGTGCCAGCAGCAACTCAGGGAAGCGGGTTGAAAAACTGTTTTTT. The chain employs TRBV7-9 and TRBJ1-4, with a possible D match to TRBD1 (5 bases). Deletions cut 5 bases from V and 7 bases from J, with 17 bases between. Germline-derived CDR1 and CDR2 are SEHNR and FQNEAQ (reference sequence). CDR3 length: 15 amino acids.

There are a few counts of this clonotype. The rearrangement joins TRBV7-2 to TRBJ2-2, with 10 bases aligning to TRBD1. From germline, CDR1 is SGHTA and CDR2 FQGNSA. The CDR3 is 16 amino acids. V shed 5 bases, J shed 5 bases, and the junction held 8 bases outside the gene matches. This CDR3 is CASSPQTGGVTGELFF. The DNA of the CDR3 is TGTGCCAGCAGCCCACAGACAGGGGGCGTTACCGGGGAGCTGTTTTTT.

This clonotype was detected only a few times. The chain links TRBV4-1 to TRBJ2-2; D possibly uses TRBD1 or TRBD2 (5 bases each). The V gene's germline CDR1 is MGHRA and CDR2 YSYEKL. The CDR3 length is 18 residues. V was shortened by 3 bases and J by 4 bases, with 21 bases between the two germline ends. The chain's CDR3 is CASSHMKGRDLITGELFF. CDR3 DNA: TGCGCCAGCAGCCACATGAAGGGCAGGGACCTTATCACCGGGGAGCTGTTTTTT.

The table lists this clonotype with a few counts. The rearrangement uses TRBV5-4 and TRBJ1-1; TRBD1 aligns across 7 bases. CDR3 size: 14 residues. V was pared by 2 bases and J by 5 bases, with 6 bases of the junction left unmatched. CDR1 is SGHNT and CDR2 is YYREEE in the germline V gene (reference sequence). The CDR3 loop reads CASSFDRVATEAFF. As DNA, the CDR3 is TGTGCCAGCAGCTTTGACAGGGTTGCGACTGAAGCTTTCTTT.

CDR3 DNA: TGTGCCAGCAGGGCCGGAGGGACCACTGAAGCTTTCTTT. This translates into CASRAGGTTEAFF. The chain combines TRBV6-5 with TRBJ1-1, with D tentatively TRBD1 (5 bases). This CDR3 is 13 amino acids long. In germline, CDR1 is MNHEY, CDR2 SVGAGI. V was shortened by 6 bases and J by 4 bases, with 12 bases between the two germline ends.

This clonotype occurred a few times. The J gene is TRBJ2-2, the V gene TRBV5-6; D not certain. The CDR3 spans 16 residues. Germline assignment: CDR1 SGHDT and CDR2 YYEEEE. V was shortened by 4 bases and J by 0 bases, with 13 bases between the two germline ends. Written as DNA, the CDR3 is TGTGCCAGCAGCCCGGACGTACTGCCGAACACCGGGGAGCTGTTTTTT. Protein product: CASSPDVLPNTGELFF. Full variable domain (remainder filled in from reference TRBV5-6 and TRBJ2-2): DAGVTQSPTHLIKTRGQQVTLRCSPKSGHDTVSWYQQALGQGPQFIFQYYEEEERQRGNFPDRFSGHQFPNYSSELNVNALLLGDSALYLCASSPDVLPNTGELFFGEGSRLTVL.

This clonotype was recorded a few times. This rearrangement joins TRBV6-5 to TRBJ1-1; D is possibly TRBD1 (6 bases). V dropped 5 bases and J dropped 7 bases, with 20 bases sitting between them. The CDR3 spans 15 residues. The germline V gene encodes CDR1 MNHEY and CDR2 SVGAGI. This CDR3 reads CASSLSAWGADEAFF. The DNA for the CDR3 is TGTGCCAGCAGTCTCTCCGCGTGGGGGGCTGATGAAGCTTTCTTT.

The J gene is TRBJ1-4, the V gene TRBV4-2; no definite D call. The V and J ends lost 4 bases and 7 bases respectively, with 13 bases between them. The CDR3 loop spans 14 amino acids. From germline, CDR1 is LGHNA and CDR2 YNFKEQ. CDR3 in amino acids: CASSPGLDSEKLFF. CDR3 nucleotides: TGTGCCAGCAGCCCGGGCCTAGATAGTGAAAAACTGTTTTTT.

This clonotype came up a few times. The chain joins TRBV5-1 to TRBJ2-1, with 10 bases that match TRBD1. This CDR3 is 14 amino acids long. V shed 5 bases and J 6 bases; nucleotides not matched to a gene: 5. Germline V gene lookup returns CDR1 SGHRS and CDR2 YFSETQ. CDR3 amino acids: CASRPWTGGNEQFF. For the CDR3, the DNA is TGCGCCAGCAGACCTTGGACAGGGGGCAATGAGCAGTTCTTC.

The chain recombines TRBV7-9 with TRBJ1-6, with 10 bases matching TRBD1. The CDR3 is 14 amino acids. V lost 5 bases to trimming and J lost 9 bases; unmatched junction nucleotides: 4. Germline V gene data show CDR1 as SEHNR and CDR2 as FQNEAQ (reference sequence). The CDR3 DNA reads TGTGCCAGCAGCGGGACAGGGGAGGGTTCACCCCTCCACTTT. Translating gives CASSGTGEGSPLHF.

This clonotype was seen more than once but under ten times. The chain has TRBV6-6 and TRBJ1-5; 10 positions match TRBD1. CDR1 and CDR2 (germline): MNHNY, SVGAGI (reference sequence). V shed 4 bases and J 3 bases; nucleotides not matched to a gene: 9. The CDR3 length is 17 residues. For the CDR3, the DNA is TGTGCCAGCAGTTCCCTTTGGGACAGGGGTACCAATCAGCCCCAGCATTTT. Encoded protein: CASSSLWDRGTNQPQHF.

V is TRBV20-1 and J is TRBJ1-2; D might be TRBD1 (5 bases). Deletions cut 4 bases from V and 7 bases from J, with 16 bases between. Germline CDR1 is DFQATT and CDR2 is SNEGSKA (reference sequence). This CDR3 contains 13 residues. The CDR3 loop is CSANPGAQAGYTF. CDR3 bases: TGCAGTGCTAACCCCGGGGCTCAAGCTGGCTACACCTTC.